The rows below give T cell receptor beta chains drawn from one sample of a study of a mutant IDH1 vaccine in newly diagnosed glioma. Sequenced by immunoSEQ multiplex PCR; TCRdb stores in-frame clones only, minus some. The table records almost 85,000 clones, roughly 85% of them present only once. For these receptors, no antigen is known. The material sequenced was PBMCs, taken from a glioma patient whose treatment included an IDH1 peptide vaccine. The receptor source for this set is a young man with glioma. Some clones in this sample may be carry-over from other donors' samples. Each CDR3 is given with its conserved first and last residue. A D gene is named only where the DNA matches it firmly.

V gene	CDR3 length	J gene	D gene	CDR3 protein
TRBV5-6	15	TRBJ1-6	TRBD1	CASSYRRTGNSPLHF
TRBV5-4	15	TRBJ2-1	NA	CASSLAGVSYNEQFF
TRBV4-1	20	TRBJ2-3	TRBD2	CASSQAGTSGGEVLPDTQYF
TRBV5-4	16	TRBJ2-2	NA	CASSLAAGGRTGELFF
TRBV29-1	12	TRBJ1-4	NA	CSVGQGNEKLFF
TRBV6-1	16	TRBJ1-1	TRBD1	CASSDPGGPTNTEAFF
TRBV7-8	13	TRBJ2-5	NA	CASSLAGSETQYF
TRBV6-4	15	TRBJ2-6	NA	CASSGQASGANVLTF
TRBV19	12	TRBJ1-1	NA	CASKSGGTEAFF
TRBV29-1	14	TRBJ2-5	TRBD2	CSGTEASGQETQYF
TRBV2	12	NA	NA	CASTESSYEQYF
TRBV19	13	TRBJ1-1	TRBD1	CASSGTANTEAFF
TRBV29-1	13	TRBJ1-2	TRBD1	CSVDNDRGLDYTF
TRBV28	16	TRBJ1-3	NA	CASSFPSGARGNTIYF
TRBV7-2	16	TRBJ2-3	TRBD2	CASSRTGTSDTDTQYF
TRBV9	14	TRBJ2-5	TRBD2	CASSVGTNQETQYF
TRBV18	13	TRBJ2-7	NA	CASSPNRAVEQYF
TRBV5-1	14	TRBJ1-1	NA	CASRPGTDNTEAFF
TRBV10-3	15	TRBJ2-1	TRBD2	CAISGEGSSYNEQFF
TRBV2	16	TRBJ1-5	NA	CASSQSPGGGNQPQHF
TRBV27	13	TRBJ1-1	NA	CASSFGQGAEAFF
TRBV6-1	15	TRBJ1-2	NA	CASSEDGGSNYGYTF
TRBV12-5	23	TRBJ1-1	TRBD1	CASGLPGQGGKGKPRNTVTEAFF
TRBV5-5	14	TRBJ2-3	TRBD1	CASSFDRGGDTQYF
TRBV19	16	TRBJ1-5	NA	CASSIGVFQGNQPQHF
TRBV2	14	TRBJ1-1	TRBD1	CATESRDSNTEAFF
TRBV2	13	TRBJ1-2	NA	CASSAGGSYGYTF
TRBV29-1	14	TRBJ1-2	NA	CSVERGAESYGYTF
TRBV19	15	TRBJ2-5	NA	CASSTQRGVIETQYF
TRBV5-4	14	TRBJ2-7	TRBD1	CASSLGQGPYEQYF
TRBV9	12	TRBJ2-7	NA	CASSVTFGEQYF
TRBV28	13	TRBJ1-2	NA	CATQSAGIYGYTF
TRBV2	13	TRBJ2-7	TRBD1	CASLRDRLYEQYF
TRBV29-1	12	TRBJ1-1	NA	CSVKRVGTEAFF
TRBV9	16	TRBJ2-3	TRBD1	CASSATGAVNTDTQYF
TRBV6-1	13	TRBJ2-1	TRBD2	CASSGDLAGWQFF
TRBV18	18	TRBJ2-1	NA	CASSPPPGTESSYNEQFF
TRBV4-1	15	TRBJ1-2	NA	CASSQDRGFNYGYTF
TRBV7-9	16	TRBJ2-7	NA	CASSSTDLPGSYEQYF
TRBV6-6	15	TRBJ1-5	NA	CASSFSDGGRRPQHF
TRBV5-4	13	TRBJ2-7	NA	CASSTGTDYEQYF
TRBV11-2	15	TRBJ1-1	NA	CASSLLVGVNTEAFF
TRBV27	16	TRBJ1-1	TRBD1	CASSPGQGWGHTEAFF
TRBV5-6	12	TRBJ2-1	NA	CASSLTFNEQFF
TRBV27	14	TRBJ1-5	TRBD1	CASSLTGGNQPQHF
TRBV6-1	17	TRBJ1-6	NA	CASSVGQLSSYNSPLHF
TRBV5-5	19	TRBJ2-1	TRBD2	CASSLVGVAGGPLHNEQFF
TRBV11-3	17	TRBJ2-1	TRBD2	CASSPNPTSGSYNEQFF
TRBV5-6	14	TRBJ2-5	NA	CASSFGSGQETQYF
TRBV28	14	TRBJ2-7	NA	CASQGSFRSYEQYF
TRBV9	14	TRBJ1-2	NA	CASSVRTANYGYTF
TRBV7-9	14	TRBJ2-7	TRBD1	CASSLGDRSYEQYF
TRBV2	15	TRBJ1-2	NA	CASIPTQGGNYGYTF
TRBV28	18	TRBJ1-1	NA	CASSFQWGDLVVNTEAFF
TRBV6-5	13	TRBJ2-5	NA	CASSYSGGQWKYF
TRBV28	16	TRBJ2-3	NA	CASSLNRWGSTDTQYF